This entry lists 32 T cell receptor beta chains sequenced from one sample in a study of blood T cell repertoires in COVID-19. TCRdb's table, derived via immunoSEQ multiplex PCR, lists solely in-frame clones and lacks some. The sample includes approximately 500,000 clones, about 88% of them seen just once. The sample was peripheral blood. The receptors originated from a man between 18 and 29 years old with COVID-19, enrolled during active disease.

The chain has TRBV9 and TRBJ2-7, with 7 bases matching TRBD2. With 4 bases clipped from V and 3 bases from J, the junction kept 7 bases outside the gene matches. The CDR3 sequence is 14 residues long. Germline CDR1 and CDR2: SGDLS and YYNGEE. The DNA of the CDR3 is TGTGCCAGCAGCCCCGGGGGGACTGGCTACGAGCAGTACTTC. As protein: CASSPGGTGYEQYF.

This clone was counted between two and nine times. The rearrangement links TRBV5-1 to TRBJ1-2, with D possibly TRBD1 on 6 matching bases. The CDR3 covers 14 residues. V was pared by 1 base and J by 4 bases, with 11 bases between. Germline V lookup: CDR1 SGHRS, CDR2 YFSETQ. Here the CDR3 DNA reads TGCGCCAGCAGCTTGAAGCGAGGGGGCTATGGCTACACCTTC. This gives the protein CASSLKRGGYGYTF.

The chain joins TRBV29-1 to TRBJ1-3, with a possible D match to TRBD1 (6 bases). The CDR3 contains 13 residues. The V gene's germline CDR1 is SQVTM and CDR2 ANQGSEA. Trimming removed 6 bases at V and 2 bases at J, with 11 bases between. CDR3 nucleotides: TGCAGCGTGAGCCCAGGGGCTGGAAACACCATATATTTT. It is translated as CSVSPGAGNTIYF.

The V gene is TRBV5-4, the J gene TRBJ2-5; perhaps TRBD1 as D (5 bases). V lost 3 bases, J lost 5 bases, and 14 bases lay in between. CDR1 and CDR2 (germline): SGHNT, YYREEE (reference sequence). The CDR3 has 14 residues. CDR3 amino acids: CASSSGRVGETQYF. DNA of the CDR3: TGTGCCAGCAGCTCAGGCAGGGTTGGTGAGACCCAGTACTTC.

The V gene is TRBV7-6, the J gene TRBJ1-5, with 7 bases aligning to TRBD1. Losses at the gene ends were 5 bases for V and 5 bases for J; bases not matched to a gene: 6. The germline V gene has CDR1 SGHVS and CDR2 FNYEAQ. The CDR3 has 14 residues. Here the CDR3 reads CASSQGTVDQPQHF. The CDR3 DNA follows: TGTGCCAGCAGCCAAGGGACAGTCGATCAGCCCCAGCATTTT.

V gene TRBV12-2 combines with J gene TRBJ2-4; the D segment call TRBD1 is taken from the table without a DNA check. TRBV12-2 is a pseudogene. CDR3 length: 14 amino acids. Written as DNA, the CDR3 is TGTGCAAGTCGCTCTGGACACCAGCAAAACATTCAGTACTTC. This encodes CASRSGHQQNIQYF.

The J gene is TRBJ2-7, the V gene TRBV19; TRBD2 matches 7 bases. The germline V gene has CDR1 LNHDA and CDR2 SQIVND (reference sequence). Trimming took 4 bases from V and 2 from J; bases not matched to a gene: 8. The CDR3 runs to 15 residues. The CDR3 DNA sequence: TGTGCCAGTAGTACCGGAGCGGGGCTACCCTACGAGCAGTACTTC. Amino acid sequence: CASSTGAGLPYEQYF.

The chain is built from TRBV4-1 and TRBJ2-7; the match to TRBD2 covers 8 bases. V was pared by 0 bases and J by 2 bases, with 9 bases of the junction left unmatched. Per germline, CDR1 MGHRA and CDR2 YSYEKL. This CDR3 has 17 residues. The CDR3 DNA sequence: TGCGCCAGCAGCCAAGATCTGGAGCGGGGGCTACCCTACGAGCAGTACTTC. Its protein is CASSQDLERGLPYEQYF.

The chain carries TRBV6-5 and TRBJ1-3, with D perhaps TRBD1 (5 bases). The CDR3 runs 15 residues. The V end lost 6 bases, the J end lost 0 bases, and 12 bases lay between the germline ends. The germline CDR1 and CDR2 sequences are MNHEY and SVGAGI. CDR3 nucleotide sequence: TGTGCCAGCAGGGATTGGACACTCTCTGGAAACACCATATATTTT. Translation: CASRDWTLSGNTIYF.

This clone was observed a single time. This chain connects TRBV25-1 to TRBJ1-1; 7 nucleotides align to TRBD1. J lost 6 bases, V lost 3 bases, and 10 bases had no gene match. Germline-derived CDR1 and CDR2 are MGHDK and SYGVNS. The CDR3 is 15 residues long. The CDR3, as DNA: TGTGCCAGCAGTGATAGGAGACAGGGAGTCCCTGAAGCTTTCTTT. As protein: CASSDRRQGVPEAFF.

V is TRBV13 and J is TRBJ1-1, with 9 bases lining up with TRBD1. V lost 1 base and J lost 5; bases outside the gene matches: 5. The CDR3 runs 15 residues. Germline V gives CDR1 PRHDT, CDR2 FYEKMQ (reference sequence). As DNA, the CDR3 is TGTGCCAGCAGCTTAGCTCGGGACAGGGTAACTGAAGCTTTCTTT. Translating gives CASSLARDRVTEAFF.

The genes are TRBV5-1 and TRBJ1-4; TRBD1 is a possible D gene (5 bases). This CDR3 region has 16 residues. With 0 bases removed from V and 2 bases from J, the gap between germline ends came to 11 bases. Per germline, CDR1 SGHRS and CDR2 YFSETQ. In DNA form, the CDR3 reads TGCGCCAGCAGCTTGGTGGCCAGGGCGACTAATGAAAAACTGTTTTTT. It codes for CASSLVARATNEKLFF.

The V and J genes are TRBV3-1 (or the pseudogene TRBV3-2) and TRBJ2-4; maybe TRBD2 (5 bases). V shed 0 bases and J shed 3 bases, with 15 bases lying between them. Germline V gene lookup returns CDR1 LGHDT and CDR2 YNNKEL (reference sequence). CDR3 length: 17 residues. The CDR3 is CASSQDIGFRGKNIQYF. The CDR3 DNA reads TGTGCCAGCAGCCAAGATATTGGGTTTCGGGGCAAAAACATTCAGTACTTC.

The rearrangement joins TRBV6-1 to TRBJ2-7; D unresolved. Deletions cut 3 bases from V and 2 bases from J, with 8 bases between. The CDR3 length is 13 residues. Germline V gene lookup returns CDR1 MNHNS and CDR2 SASEGT. Written as DNA, the CDR3 is TGTGCCAGCAGTGATGCGCGAGCCTACGAGCAGTACTTC. It encodes CASSDARAYEQYF.

This clone was counted a single time. The chain uses TRBV24-1 and TRBJ2-1; D may be TRBD1 (5 bases). The CDR3 has 12 residues. The ends were cut back, 8 bases at V and 5 bases at J, with 9 bases in the middle. From germline, CDR1 is KGHDR and CDR2 SFDVKD. The CDR3: CATMDTNNEQFF. DNA for the CDR3: TGTGCCACCATGGACACCAACAATGAGCAGTTCTTC.

The chain recombines TRBV7-3 with TRBJ2-2; possible D gene TRBD1, 6 bases. The germline V gene has CDR1 SGHTA and CDR2 FQGTGA. CDR3 size: 16 residues. Between the trimmed V and J ends, which lost 1 base and 7 bases, there was a span of 16 bases. The CDR3 nucleotides are TGTGCCAGCAGCTTAAAGGAGCAGGGGCAGGGCGGGGAGCTGTTTTTT. Translated: CASSLKEQGQGGELFF.

The chain couples TRBV12-3 or TRBV12-4 to TRBJ1-5; D is possibly TRBD1 (6 bases). V was pared by 7 bases and J by 3 bases, with 10 bases between. The CDR3 contains 13 residues. CDR3 sequence reads: CASTNRVNQPQHF. CDR3 nucleotide sequence: TGTGCCAGCACCAACAGGGTCAATCAGCCCCAGCATTTT.

The chain employs TRBV25-1 and TRBJ1-1; no clear D gene. From germline, CDR1 is MGHDK and CDR2 SYGVNS. The ends were cut back, 0 bases at V and 6 bases at J, with 11 bases in the middle. The CDR3 consists of 14 residues. This chain's CDR3 is CASSEYVGGAEAFF. The DNA for the CDR3 is TGTGCCAGCAGTGAATATGTAGGAGGCGCTGAAGCTTTCTTT. Full variable domain (remainder filled in from reference TRBV25-1 and TRBJ1-1): EADIYQTPRYLVIGTGKKITLECSQTMGHDKMYWYQQDPGMELHLIHYSYGVNSTEKGDLSSESTVSRIRTEHFPLTLESARPSHTSQYLCASSEYVGGAEAFFGQGTRLTVV.

The genes are TRBV10-3 and TRBJ2-7, with 7 nucleotides matching TRBD1. After removal of 5 bases from V and 3 bases from J, the junction contained 1 base not matched to a gene. This CDR3 has 12 residues. Germline V gives CDR1 ENHRY, CDR2 SYGVKD. The CDR3: CAISRQGYEQYF. CDR3 in DNA: TGTGCCATCAGTCGACAGGGCTACGAGCAGTACTTC.

The J gene is TRBJ1-1, the V gene TRBV6-5; D possibly corresponds to TRBD1 (5 bases). The V and J ends lost 7 bases and 1 base respectively, with 10 bases between them. In germline, CDR1 is MNHEY, CDR2 SVGAGI. The CDR3 is 13 amino acids. The CDR3 DNA reads as TGTGCCAGCACCCTCACAGGGAACACTGAAGCTTTCTTT. It is translated as CASTLTGNTEAFF.

The chain is built from TRBV10-3 and TRBJ2-7; D gene ambiguous. Trimming left V 3 bases short and J 6 bases short, with 9 bases between. The CDR3 length is 12 residues. Germline loops: CDR1 ENHRY, CDR2 SYGVKD. The CDR3 here is CAISDTPGEQYF. As DNA, the CDR3 is TGTGCCATCAGTGATACTCCCGGCGAGCAGTACTTC.

The gene calls are TRBV6-5 and TRBJ1-4, with TRBD1 matching over 8 bases. The CDR3 extends over 15 amino acids. Germline assignment: CDR1 MNHEY and CDR2 SVGAGI. V trimming: 0 bases; J trimming: 10 bases; junction bases outside the gene matches: 7. The CDR3: CASSYSSGGVGKLFF. The CDR3, as DNA: TGTGCCAGCAGTTACTCGTCAGGGGGCGTGGGAAAACTGTTTTTT.

The rearrangement joins TRBV15 to TRBJ2-1; the match to TRBD1 covers 8 bases. With 3 bases clipped from V and 7 bases from J, the junction kept 17 bases outside the gene matches. In germline, CDR1 is LNHNV, CDR2 YYDKDF (reference sequence). The CDR3 is 18 amino acids. The CDR3 protein is CATSSYSAGQGGWNEQFF. As DNA, the CDR3 is TGTGCCACCAGCAGTTATAGCGCCGGACAGGGTGGATGGAATGAGCAGTTCTTC.

The V call is TRBV5-4, the J call TRBJ2-5; D is possibly TRBD1 (7 bases). The CDR3 extends over 15 amino acids. Germline V gene sequence: CDR1 SGHNT, CDR2 YYREEE (reference sequence). Trimming stripped 4 bases from V and 5 bases from J, with 18 bases between. The chain's CDR3 is CASSRGQPRGETQYF. Written as DNA, the CDR3 is TGTGCCAGCAGCAGGGGACAGCCCCGGGGGGAGACCCAGTACTTC. Full variable domain (remainder filled in from reference TRBV5-4 and TRBJ2-5): ETGVTQSPTHLIKTRGQQVTLRCSSQSGHNTVSWYQQALGQGPQFIFQYYREEENGRGNFPPRFSGLQFPNYSSELNVNALELDDSALYLCASSRGQPRGETQYFGPGTRLLVL.

This clone was found a few times. The V and J genes are TRBV2 and TRBJ2-2, with 9 bases matching TRBD1. This CDR3 is 17 amino acids long. Germline lookup yields CDR1 SNHLY and CDR2 FYNNEI. V shed 6 bases, J shed 2 bases, and the junction held 10 bases outside the gene matches. CDR3 sequence reads: CASSESRDRVNTGELFF. In nucleotides, the CDR3 is TGTGCCAGCAGCGAAAGCAGGGACAGGGTAAACACCGGGGAGCTGTTTTTT.

This clone was detected a few times. This chain links TRBV7-3 with TRBJ1-3, with no clear D. CDR1 and CDR2 from the germline V gene are SGHTA and FQGTGA. The ends were cut back, 4 bases at V and 8 bases at J, with 9 bases in the middle. This CDR3 spans 12 amino acids. Here the CDR3 DNA reads TGTGCCAGCAGCTCCCCTCCCCACACCATATATTTT. Protein: CASSSPPHTIYF.

In its sample, this clone was seen a few times. The V gene is TRBV18, the J gene TRBJ1-1, with 7 nucleotides matching TRBD1. Per the germline V gene, CDR1 is KGHSH and CDR2 is LQKENI. The CDR3 is made up of 13 amino acids. V trimming: 3 bases; J trimming: 4 bases; junction bases outside the gene matches: 2. CDR3 in amino acids: CASSPRTGTEAFF. The CDR3 DNA sequence: TGTGCCAGCTCACCCCGGACAGGCACTGAAGCTTTCTTT.

V gene TRBV6-1 combines with J gene TRBJ2-3; TRBD2 aligns across 9 bases. Germline V gives CDR1 MNHNS, CDR2 SASEGT. This CDR3 spans 16 amino acids. The V gene end was trimmed by 0 bases and the J gene end by 1 base; junction bases not matched to a gene: 2. CDR3 nucleotide sequence: TGTGCCAGCAGTGAAGCTCCTAGCGGGGGCACAGATACGCAGTATTTT. Translated, it gives CASSEAPSGGTDTQYF.

This sequence joins TRBV6-5 and TRBJ1-1; 8 nucleotides agree with TRBD1. CDR1 and CDR2 (germline): MNHEY, SVGAGI. The CDR3 covers 14 residues. With V trimmed by 8 bases and J by 5 bases, 10 bases remained unmatched. The CDR3 nucleotides read TGTGCCAGCGGGCCAGGGGGCGCGGTGACTGAAGCTTTCTTT. Its translation is CASGPGGAVTEAFF.

This clone was recorded a few times. The J gene is TRBJ2-6, the V gene TRBV4-2, with D perhaps matching TRBD1 (6 bases). The germline V gene encodes CDR1 LGHNA and CDR2 YNFKEQ. The CDR3 has 19 residues. The ends were cut back, 0 bases at V and 0 bases at J, with 15 bases in the middle. CDR3 coding DNA: TGTGCCAGCAGCCAAGAGCTGCCAGGGGACCTCTCTGGGGCCAACGTCCTGACTTTC. Translation gives CASSQELPGDLSGANVLTF.

The chain links TRBV19 to TRBJ2-1, with 11 bases that match TRBD2. CDR3 length equals 15 residues. Germline V gene data show CDR1 as LNHDA and CDR2 as SQIVND (reference sequence). V shed 4 bases and J 6 bases; nucleotides not matched to a gene: 5. The CDR3 loop reads CASSRTSGSLNEQFF. The CDR3 nucleotides read TGTGCCAGTAGTAGGACTAGCGGGTCCCTCAATGAGCAGTTCTTC.

The V gene is TRBV3-1 (or the pseudogene TRBV3-2), the J gene TRBJ2-1, with TRBD1 identical over 7 bases. Germline assignment: CDR1 LGHDT and CDR2 YNNKEL (reference sequence). This CDR3 spans 16 amino acids. The V gene end was trimmed by 2 bases and the J gene end by 9 bases; junction bases not matched to a gene: 13. The CDR3 DNA is TGTGCCAGCAGCCAACAGGGGGAAAGAGAAAACGGTGAGCAGTTCTTC. Its translation: CASSQQGERENGEQFF.